Detailed here is one T cell receptor (beta chain). Original methodology: Using reference gene primer amplification, nucleated cell counts were estimated. Libraries were prepared by immunoSEQ multiplex PCR; TCRdb keeps only in-frame clonotypes and omits some of them. V, J and clone size were drawn from that table, and D and trimming were deduced from the DNA. Of about 130,000 clones listed, about 91% are singletons. V shed 3 bases, J shed 2 bases, and the junction held 5 bases outside the gene matches. The CDR3 length is 15 residues. Germline loops: CDR1 SGHRS, CDR2 YFSETQ. The sample belongs to a study of blood T cell repertoires in COVID-19. On the study more broadly: Acute and convalescent COVID-19 specimens originated in the United States, Italy and Spain. PBMCs, B-cell-depleted T cells, or T cells were the source of the cDNA or gDNA that made up the material.

The V gene is TRBV5-1, the J gene TRBJ2-7; 10 bases agree with TRBD1. The receptor's source is a man aged 45-65 years with acute or convalescent COVID-19. Sequenced material: peripheral blood. CDR3 nucleotides: TGCGCCAGCAGCTCACCGGGACAGGGGACCTACGAGCAGTACTTC. Protein: CASSSPGQGTYEQYF. The full variable domain, in which reference TRBV5-1 and TRBJ2-7 provide the parts outside the CDR3, is KAGVTQTPRYLIKTRGQQVTLSCSPISGHRSVSWYQQTPGQGLQFLFEYFSETQRNKGNFPGRFSGRQFSNSRSEMNVSTLELGDSALYLCASSSPGQGTYEQYFGPGTRLTVT.